These T cell receptor beta chains were read from a single sample in a study of T-cell memory formation after mild COVID-19. TCRdb ran MiXCR on the 5' RACE reads and lists one entry per CDR3 protein. In the table there are around 310,000 distinct CDR3 sequences, 13% to 15% of which are singletons. Sequencing input: PBMCs or a T cell subset sorted from them (not recorded which). The receptors come from a man aged 18 to 30 who had mild COVID-19 (a few samples of this study predate the infection). Cell type and time point are not known. The CDR3 runs from the conserved cysteine through the conserved F or W. The D gene is left open where the match is weak. Some rows have no size entry. The others give once, few or many, or a class for an expanded clone.

J: TRBJ1-2; V: TRBV5-5; length: 15; size: once; D: NA; DNA: TGTGCCAGCAGCCCCTCAGGTTCGGGGGCGGGTGGCTACACCTTC; CDR3: CASSPSGSGAGGYTF
J: TRBJ2-2; V: TRBV4-3; length: 16; size: few; D: NA; DNA: TGCGCCAGCAGTCACAGGGTTATCGCGAACACCGGGGAGCTGTTTTTT; CDR3: CASSHRVIANTGELFF
J: TRBJ2-5; V: TRBV24-1; length: 17; size: few; D: NA; DNA: TGTGCCACCAGTGACCCGGGCAGGGACCCGGGGGTAGAGACCCAGTACTTC; CDR3: CATSDPGRDPGVETQYF
J: TRBJ2-7; V: TRBV6-5; length: 14; size: many; D: NA; DNA: TGTGCCAGCAGTTGGGCGGGGACAGATACGAAGCAGTACTTC; CDR3: CASSWAGTDTKQYF
J: TRBJ2-3; V: TRBV7-2; length: 16; size: few; D: TRBD2; DNA: TGTGCCAGCAGCTTCGGTGCGGGGGGACGCACAGATACGCAGTATTTT; CDR3: CASSFGAGGRTDTQYF
J: TRBJ2-1; V: TRBV11-2; length: 15; size: NA; D: TRBD2; DNA: TGTGCCAGCAGCTTAGGGGCAGGGAGGGGCAATGAGCAGTTCTTC; CDR3: CASSLGAGRGNEQFF
J: TRBJ2-3; V: TRBV20-1; length: 16; size: NA; D: NA; DNA: TGCAGTGCTAGGAGGACGAGGGTGGTTGGCACAGATACGCAGTATTTT; CDR3: CSARRTRVVGTDTQYF
J: TRBJ2-2; V: TRBV6-2/TRBV6-3; length: 15; size: NA; D: NA; DNA: TGTGCCAGCCAGGGGCTAGGAGGGAACACCGGGGAGCTGTTTTTT; CDR3: CASQGLGGNTGELFF
J: TRBJ2-5; V: TRBV6-2/TRBV6-3; length: 16; size: few; D: NA; DNA: TGTGCCAGCAGTTACGAACGGGCGAAGCCCGGAGAGACCCAGTACTTC; CDR3: CASSYERAKPGETQYF
J: TRBJ2-2; V: TRBV10-3; length: 16; size: NA; D: NA; DNA: TGTGCCATCAGGTCAGAGGGCCAGGGATCCACCGGGGAGCTGTTTTTT; CDR3: CAIRSEGQGSTGELFF
J: TRBJ2-1; V: TRBV7-9; length: 16; size: many; D: TRBD2; DNA: TGTGCCAGCAGCCCGGGACTAGCGGGCTTCTACAATGAGCAGTTCTTC; CDR3: CASSPGLAGFYNEQFF
J: TRBJ2-3; V: TRBV5-5; length: 15; size: many; D: TRBD2; DNA: TGTGCCAGCAGCTTGGTTAGCGGGGGCACAGATACGCAGTATTTT; CDR3: CASSLVSGGTDTQYF
J: TRBJ2-3; V: TRBV19; length: 14; size: NA; D: NA; DNA: TGTGCCAGTAGTATAACGATAGCGACAGATACGCAGTATTTT; CDR3: CASSITIATDTQYF
J: TRBJ2-1; V: TRBV5-5; length: 15; size: few; D: TRBD1; DNA: TGTGCCAGCAGCCTGGGGGGGACAGGGAACAATGAGCAGTTCTTC; CDR3: CASSLGGTGNNEQFF
J: TRBJ1-4; V: TRBV6-6; length: 14; size: NA; D: NA; DNA: TGTGCCAGCATTACGGGGGTGGGTGATGAAAAACTGTTTTTT; CDR3: CASITGVGDEKLFF
J: TRBJ1-2; V: TRBV4-1; length: 17; size: few; D: NA; DNA: TGCGCCAGCAGCCATCTGGACAGACGACAGATTAACTATGGCTACACCTTC; CDR3: CASSHLDRRQINYGYTF
J: TRBJ1-2; V: TRBV29-1; length: 11; size: many; D: TRBD1; DNA: TGCAGCGTTGGCCGGGACAGGCGCTACACCTTC; CDR3: CSVGRDRRYTF
J: TRBJ2-6; V: TRBV12-3/TRBV12-4; length: 17; size: many; D: NA; DNA: TGTGCCAGCAGCCCTGGCAGGGGTAGTTTTGGGGCCAACGTCCTGACTTTC; CDR3: CASSPGRGSFGANVLTF
J: TRBJ2-1; V: TRBV4-1; length: 17; size: few; D: NA; DNA: TGCGCCAGCAGCTACCACCCCGGCACCCTCAACTACAATGAGCAGTTCTTC; CDR3: CASSYHPGTLNYNEQFF